A single sample is the source of the 23 T cell receptor beta chains below, sequenced in a study of T cells after yellow fever vaccination. TCRdb re-called the 5' RACE reads through MiXCR, storing one row per CDR3 protein. Of roughly 180,000 distinct CDR3 sequences in the sample, 5.5% to 7.5% were seen once. This material consisted of CD4+ T cells sorted from PBMCs, taken on the day of the first yellow fever vaccination. These receptor sequences come from a man between 18 and 29 years old who received the YFV17D yellow fever vaccine.

The chain joins TRBV2 to TRBJ2-3; a weak D match, TRBD2 (5 bases). Trimming stripped 3 bases from V and 6 bases from J, with 19 bases between. This CDR3 region has 16 residues. Germline CDR1 is SNHLY and CDR2 is FYNNEI. CDR3 sequence (DNA): TGTGCCAGCAGTGAGGGGAGTACTACCCCCACGGATACGCAGTATTTT. Translation: CASSEGSTTPTDTQYF.

This clonotype came up many times. As DNA, the CDR3 is TGTGCCAGCAGCGATCGACTGAACACTGAAGCTTTCTTT. Residues: CASSDRLNTEAFF. This chain uses TRBV9 with TRBJ1-1; D is uncertain. The CDR3 runs to 13 residues. The V gene lost 3 bases and the J gene lost 0 bases, with 6 bases spanning the gap. From germline, CDR1 is SGDLS and CDR2 YYNGEE.

This clonotype was seen a few times. This chain joins TRBV5-1 and TRBJ2-3; 8 bases line up with TRBD2. After removal of 0 bases from V and 1 base from J, the junction contained 4 bases not matched to a gene. The CDR3 has 16 amino acids. Germline CDR1 SGHRS, CDR2 YFSETQ. Written as DNA, the CDR3 is TGCGCCAGCAGCTTGGCGAGCGGGGGCCGCACAGATACGCAGTATTTT. This sequence encodes CASSLASGGRTDTQYF.

This clonotype has a count of ten or more. The rearrangement uses TRBV12-3 or TRBV12-4 and TRBJ2-5; D may be TRBD2 (5 bases). Trimming pared 5 bases from V and 5 bases from J, leaving 12 bases between. CDR3 size: 13 residues. The CDR3 sequence is CASSLTRAETQYF. The CDR3 coding sequence is TGTGCCAGCAGTCTTACTAGGGCGGAGACCCAGTACTTC.

The rearrangement joins TRBV7-2 to TRBJ2-1; D unresolved. Germline V gene data show CDR1 as SGHTA and CDR2 as FQGNSA. This CDR3 is built from 16 residues. The germline V and J ends were trimmed by 2 bases and 4 bases, with 15 bases remaining between them. This chain's CDR3 is CASSLFPGEIYNEQFF. The CDR3 DNA reads TGTGCCAGCAGCTTATTCCCCGGAGAGATTTACAATGAGCAGTTCTTC.

The CDR3 DNA reads as TGTGCCAGCAGCCTAAACGGGGCGGAGGCTTTCTTT. Its protein product is CASSLNGAEAFF. The V call is TRBV7-6, the J call TRBJ1-1; D possibly corresponds to TRBD1 (5 bases). V dropped 5 bases and J dropped 11 bases, with 15 bases sitting between them. The germline CDR1 and CDR2 sequences are SGHVS and FNYEAQ. The CDR3 loop spans 12 amino acids.

This clonotype has more than one count but fewer than ten. J is TRBJ2-5 and V is TRBV19; 12 positions match TRBD1. Germline V gene data show CDR1 as LNHDA and CDR2 as SQIVND (reference sequence). V dropped 7 bases and J dropped 5; count of bases not matched to a gene: 8. CDR3 length: 15 residues. The CDR3 region is CASKTGTGGAETQYF. In nucleotides, the CDR3 is TGTGCCAGTAAAACCGGGACAGGGGGCGCCGAGACCCAGTACTTC.

This clonotype was counted ten times or more. V usage is TRBV7-3 and J usage is TRBJ2-5; D not resolved. Germline V lookup: CDR1 SGHTA, CDR2 FQGTGA. The CDR3 extends over 14 amino acids. V gave up 5 bases and J gave up 2 bases, with 12 bases separating them. CDR3 sequence (DNA): TGTGCCAGCAGCCCCACGGCAACTCAAGAGACCCAGTACTTC. Translating it yields CASSPTATQETQYF.

There are a few counts of this clonotype. The CDR3 spells CASSPRTSGGVSDTQYF. The DNA of the CDR3 is TGTGCCAGCAGTCCTCGGACTAGCGGGGGGGTTTCAGATACGCAGTATTTT. The rearrangement uses TRBV27 and TRBJ2-3, with 15 bases matching TRBD2. This CDR3 is 17 amino acids long. Germline CDR1 is MNHEY and CDR2 is SMNVEV (reference sequence). V gave up 5 bases and J gave up 4 bases; unmatched junction bases: 7.

The rearrangement joins TRBV15 to TRBJ2-1; 7 positions agree with TRBD2. Germline V CDR1 and CDR2: LNHNV, YYDKDF (reference sequence). The CDR3 consists of 15 residues. With 3 bases clipped from V and 6 bases from J, the junction kept 8 bases outside the gene matches. The CDR3 spells CATSRKTSSGNEQFF. As DNA, the CDR3 is TGTGCCACCAGCAGGAAGACTAGCAGTGGCAATGAGCAGTTCTTC.

This clonotype was observed a handful of times. The rearrangement joins TRBV11-2 to TRBJ1-3; D might be TRBD1 (5 bases). CDR1 is SGHAT and CDR2 is FQNNGV in the germline V gene. Trimming took 7 bases from V and 0 from J, leaving 16 bases between them. CDR3 length: 16 amino acids. For the CDR3, the DNA is TGTGCCAGCACCCGGACACCTCTCCCCTCTGGAAACACCATATATTTT. The encoded protein is CASTRTPLPSGNTIYF.

This clonotype was seen at least ten times. The chain employs TRBV20-1 and TRBJ1-1, with 9 bases fitting TRBD1. Germline V gene data show CDR1 as DFQATT and CDR2 as SNEGSKA (reference sequence). This CDR3 is built from 14 residues. The V and J ends lost 3 bases and 0 bases, in that order; junction bases with no gene match: 2. The CDR3 protein is CSARGDRVNTEAFF. The CDR3 nucleotides are TGCAGTGCTAGGGGGGACAGGGTGAACACTGAAGCTTTCTTT.

The table lists this clonotype with a few counts. V is TRBV24-1 and J is TRBJ1-2; D is undetermined. Germline V CDR1 and CDR2: KGHDR, SFDVKD. The V and J ends lost 4 bases and 6 bases respectively, with 8 bases between them. The CDR3 runs 12 residues. CDR3: CATSDTWDGYTF. The CDR3 nucleotides read TGTGCCACCAGTGACACTTGGGATGGCTACACCTTC.

This clonotype has a handful of counts. This sequence joins TRBV4-1 and TRBJ2-7; 8 bases fit TRBD2. Losses at the gene ends were 4 bases for V and 3 bases for J; bases not matched to a gene: 5. This CDR3 is 14 amino acids long. From germline, CDR1 is MGHRA and CDR2 YSYEKL. This CDR3 reads CASSPGGDSYEQYV. Here the CDR3 DNA reads TGCGCCAGCAGCCCCGGGGGGGATAGCTACGAGCAGTACGTC.

This clonotype was observed at least ten times. The genes are TRBV7-6 and TRBJ2-3, with D possibly TRBD1 on 6 matching bases. The CDR3 sequence is 18 residues long. The V gene lost 4 bases and the J gene lost 5 bases, with 25 bases spanning the gap. Germline V CDR1 and CDR2: SGHVS, FNYEAQ. The CDR3 DNA follows: TGTGCCAGCAGCTCACCATATTCCGCCCGGACAGAGGGAGATACGCAGTATTTT. Its protein is CASSSPYSARTEGDTQYF.

This clonotype has just a few counts. V usage is TRBV10-3 and J usage is TRBJ2-5; 7 nucleotides line up with TRBD2. This CDR3 region has 17 residues. J gave up 6 bases and V 3 bases, and 16 bases lay outside the gene matches. CDR1 ENHRY and CDR2 SYGVKD come from the germline V gene. The CDR3 region has the DNA TGTGCCATCAGTGAAGAGTTAGCGGGCAGAGGTCTCCAGACCCAGTACTTC. This sequence encodes CAISEELAGRGLQTQYF.

V is TRBV11-2 and J is TRBJ2-1, with TRBD1 matching 7 bases. With V trimmed by 1 base and J by 7 bases, 4 bases remained unmatched. Germline CDR1 SGHAT, CDR2 FQNNGV. The CDR3 is 14 amino acids. The CDR3 loop is CASSLVAQGNEQFF. The CDR3 coding sequence is TGTGCCAGCAGCTTAGTAGCACAGGGGAATGAGCAGTTCTTC.

This clonotype was counted ten times or more. J is TRBJ1-2 and V is TRBV5-1, with D maybe TRBD1 (6 bases). CDR3 length equals 15 residues. V was pared by 0 bases and J by 9 bases, with 18 bases between. In germline, CDR1 is SGHRS, CDR2 YFSETQ. The CDR3 loop reads CASSLDPAGAGRYTF. The CDR3 DNA reads TGCGCCAGCAGCTTGGACCCCGCGGGGGCTGGGCGCTACACCTTC. Full variable domain (rest looked up from reference TRBV5-1 and TRBJ1-2): KAGVTQTPRYLIKTRGQQVTLSCSPISGHRSVSWYQQTPGQGLQFLFEYFSETQRNKGNFPGRFSGRQFSNSRSEMNVSTLELGDSALYLCASSLDPAGAGRYTFGSGTRLTVV.

This chain uses TRBV7-2 with TRBJ2-3, with D possibly TRBD2 on 6 matching bases. V lost 3 bases and J 1 base, leaving 17 bases between the germline ends. CDR1 and CDR2 from the germline V gene are SGHTA and FQGNSA. The CDR3 has 17 residues. CDR3 coding DNA: TGTGCCAGCAGCTTTATTCCCTACGGGGGACGCACAGATACGCAGTATTTT. Its protein product is CASSFIPYGGRTDTQYF.

This clonotype was seen ten or more times. The rearrangement links TRBV7-8 to TRBJ2-6; D remains ambiguous. Deletions cut 5 bases from V and 2 bases from J, with 7 bases between. The germline V gene has CDR1 SGHVS and CDR2 FQNEAQ. The CDR3 runs 14 residues. The CDR3 DNA is TGTGCCAGCAGCCCAAGGACTGGGGCCAACGTCCTGACTTTC. It encodes CASSPRTGANVLTF.

The CDR3 region has the DNA TGCGCCAGCAGCCAGTCGGACAGGAGCACAGATACGCAGTATTTT. It specifies CASSQSDRSTDTQYF. The rearrangement uses TRBV4-3 and TRBJ2-3; 7 bases match TRBD1. V lost 3 bases to trimming and J lost 0 bases; unmatched junction nucleotides: 3. CDR3 length: 15 amino acids. Germline V gene data show CDR1 as LGHNA and CDR2 as YSLEER.

The rearrangement joins TRBV9 to TRBJ2-2; no firm D call. Trimming removed 4 bases at V and 4 bases at J, with 8 bases between. In germline, CDR1 is SGDLS, CDR2 YYNGEE. The CDR3 consists of 13 residues. The chain's CDR3 is CASSPWITGELFF. The CDR3 coding sequence is TGTGCCAGCAGCCCCTGGATCACCGGGGAGCTGTTTTTT. Supplemented by reference TRBV9 and TRBJ2-2, the full variable domain reads DSGVTQTPKHLITATGQRVTLRCSPRSGDLSVYWYQQSLDQGLQFLIQYYNGEERAKGNILERFSAQQFPDLHSELNLSSLELGDSALYFCASSPWITGELFFGEGSRLTVL.

This clonotype was observed at least ten times. The chain carries TRBV11-2 and TRBJ2-7, with 8 bases that match TRBD1. The CDR3 consists of 15 residues. Germline-derived CDR1 and CDR2 are SGHAT and FQNNGV. Trimming took 6 bases from V and 4 from J; bases not matched to a gene: 11. The CDR3 spells CASRDARTGNYEQYF. The CDR3 DNA reads TGTGCCAGCAGGGACGCGAGGACAGGGAATTACGAGCAGTACTTC.